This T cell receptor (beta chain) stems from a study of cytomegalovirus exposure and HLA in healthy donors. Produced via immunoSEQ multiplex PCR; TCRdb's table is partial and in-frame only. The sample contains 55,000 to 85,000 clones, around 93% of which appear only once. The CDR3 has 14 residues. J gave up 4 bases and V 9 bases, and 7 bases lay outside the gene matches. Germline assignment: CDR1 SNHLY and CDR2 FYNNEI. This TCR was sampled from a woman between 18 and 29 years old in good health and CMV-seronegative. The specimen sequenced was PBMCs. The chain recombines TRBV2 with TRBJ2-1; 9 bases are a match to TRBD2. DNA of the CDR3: TGTGCCAGTGGCGGGGGGGGGCAATACAATGAGCAGTTCTTC. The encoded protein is CASGGGGQYNEQFF.